This is a list of T cell receptor beta chains from one sample in a study of cytomegalovirus exposure and HLA in healthy donors. Assay: immunoSEQ multiplex PCR; the TCRdb copy retains only in-frame clones and omits some. Among 130,000 or so clones listed, more than 60% were seen once. The sample consisted of PBMCs. All receptors come from a woman aged 45-59 years in good health and CMV-seropositive. The CDR3 runs from the conserved cysteine through the conserved F or W. A D gene is named only where the DNA matches it firmly. The size field is filled for only some rows; it gives once, few, many or a size class.

D: -
size: -
J: TRBJ1-6
V: TRBV4-2
CDR3: CASSQRQDNSPLHF
DNA: TGTGCCAGCAGCCAGAGACAGGATAATTCACCCCTCCACTTT

D: TRBD2
size: -
J: TRBJ2-1
V: TRBV13
CDR3: CASQPSGRSSYNEQFF
DNA: TGTGCCAGCCAACCAAGCGGGAGGTCCTCCTACAATGAGCAGTTCTTC

D: TRBD2
size: once
J: TRBJ2-5
V: TRBV5-5
CDR3: CASSFLGGEETQYF
DNA: TGTGCCAGCAGCTTCCTGGGAGGGGAAGAGACCCAGTACTTC

D: TRBD1
size: -
J: TRBJ1-2
V: TRBV9
CDR3: CASSVDRGPYGYTF
DNA: TGTGCCAGCAGCGTAGACAGGGGGCCCTATGGCTACACCTTC

D: TRBD1
size: -
J: TRBJ1-2
V: TRBV4-2
CDR3: CASSPGTGHSRGYTF
DNA: TGTGCCAGCAGCCCCGGGACAGGGCATTCCCGTGGCTACACCTTC

D: -
size: -
J: TRBJ2-3
V: TRBV7-2
CDR3: CASSLERTDTQYF
DNA: TGTGCCAGCAGCTTAGAGCGCACAGATACGCAGTATTTT

D: TRBD2
size: few
J: TRBJ2-1
V: TRBV6-4
CDR3: CASSDGSGGNEQFF
DNA: TGTGCCAGCAGCGACGGATCCGGGGGGAATGAGCAGTTCTTC

D: -
size: -
J: TRBJ2-1
V: TRBV19
CDR3: CASSRRYNEQFF
DNA: TGTGCCAGTAGTCGGCGGTACAATGAGCAGTTCTTC

D: -
size: -
J: TRBJ2-5
V: TRBV7-9
CDR3: CASSFRQQETQYF
DNA: TGTGCCAGCAGCTTTAGACAGCAAGAGACCCAGTACTTC

D: -
size: -
J: TRBJ1-5
V: TRBV7-8
CDR3: CASSLGGRWSNQPQHF
DNA: TGTGCCAGCAGCTTAGGGGGGCGGTGGAGCAATCAGCCCCAGCATTTT

D: -
size: few
J: TRBJ1-2
V: TRBV29-1
CDR3: CSVEDADSYGYTF
DNA: TGCAGCGTTGAAGATGCGGACAGCTATGGCTACACCTTC

D: -
size: -
J: TRBJ1-2
V: TRBV9
CDR3: CASSPQVNGYTF
DNA: TGTGCCAGCAGCCCGCAGGTAAATGGCTACACCTTC

D: -
size: once
J: TRBJ2-7
V: TRBV6-5
CDR3: CASSLSGSEQYF
DNA: TGTGCCAGCAGTTTATCAGGTTCCGAGCAGTACTTC

D: TRBD1
size: -
J: TRBJ1-1
V: TRBV6-6
CDR3: CASRGQGQGNTEAFF
DNA: TGTGCCAGCAGAGGCCAGGGACAGGGGAACACTGAAGCTTTCTTT

D: -
size: -
J: TRBJ1-2
V: TRBV19
CDR3: CASSVKRGQNYGYTF
DNA: TGTGCCAGTAGTGTCAAACGGGGACAAAACTATGGCTACACCTTC

D: -
size: -
J: TRBJ1-2
V: TRBV19
CDR3: CATSRSRDYGYTF
DNA: TGTGCCACCAGTAGGTCCAGGGACTATGGCTACACCTTC

D: -
size: -
J: TRBJ2-3
V: TRBV10-3
CDR3: CAISVVGTDTQYF
DNA: TGTGCCATCAGTGTAGTCGGGACAGATACGCAGTATTTT

D: -
size: -
J: TRBJ2-7
V: TRBV7-9
CDR3: CASTAGSPYEQYF
DNA: TGTGCCAGCACGGCGGGATCTCCCTACGAGCAGTACTTC

D: TRBD2
size: -
J: TRBJ2-1
V: TRBV30
CDR3: CAWSGLAGNNEQFF
DNA: TGTGCCTGGTCTGGGCTAGCGGGAAATAATGAGCAGTTCTTC

D: TRBD2
size: -
J: TRBJ2-3
V: TRBV19
CDR3: CASSRRLAGGPIDTQYF
DNA: TGTGCCAGTAGTCGCCGACTAGCGGGGGGGCCAATAGATACGCAGTATTTT

D: -
size: -
J: TRBJ1-3
V: TRBV2
CDR3: CASSEAGGTSSGNTIYF
DNA: TGTGCCAGCAGTGAAGCGGGCGGAACTAGCTCTGGAAACACCATATATTTT

D: -
size: once
J: TRBJ1-3
V: TRBV7-9
CDR3: CASSLGVVGGNTIYF
DNA: TGTGCCAGCAGTCTAGGGGTTGTAGGCGGAAACACCATATATTTT

D: -
size: -
J: TRBJ1-1
V: TRBV4-1
CDR3: CASSQAVAVPEAFF
DNA: TGCGCCAGCAGCCAAGCAGTCGCTGTCCCTGAAGCTTTCTTT

D: TRBD2
size: few
J: TRBJ2-3
V: TRBV9
CDR3: CASSVLAGRTDTQYF
DNA: TGTGCCAGCAGCGTGCTAGCGGGGAGGACAGATACGCAGTATTTT

D: TRBD2
size: once
J: TRBJ2-1
V: TRBV5-4
CDR3: CASSLTGDYPWDEQFF
DNA: TGTGCCAGCAGCCTGACGGGGGACTACCCGTGGGATGAGCAGTTCTTC

D: TRBD1
size: -
J: TRBJ2-2
V: TRBV5-1
CDR3: CASREDRAAGELFF
DNA: TGCGCCAGCAGGGAGGACAGGGCGGCCGGGGAGCTGTTTTTT

D: TRBD1
size: -
J: TRBJ1-2
V: TRBV6-1
CDR3: CASSVQGRYGYTF
DNA: TGTGCCAGCAGTGTACAGGGGCGCTATGGCTACACCTTC

D: -
size: -
J: TRBJ1-2
V: TRBV4-2
CDR3: CASSQDRAGYGYTF
DNA: TGTGCCAGCAGCCAAGATAGGGCAGGGTATGGCTACACCTTC